Listed below are T cell receptor beta chains from one sample, sequenced in a study of regulatory T cells in long-lasting Graves disease. One entry per CDR3 protein, called by TCRdb with MiXCR from the multiplex PCR reads. The sample includes about 470,000 distinct CDR3 sequences, about 15% of them seen just once. These data also formed part of another study, on T cells in Graves' hyperthyroidism and ophthalmopathy.

The source was peripheral blood mononuclear cells (PBMCs), collected at new diagnosis, from a patient treated with antithyroid drugs. Receptors were obtained from a woman between 25 and 40 years old with Graves disease. The CDR3 runs from the conserved cysteine through the conserved F or W. D genes are given only for firm matches.

D | V | CDR3
- | TRBV11-3 | CASSSTGEKLFF
TRBD2 | TRBV28 | CASSFTSGRSNEQFF
- | TRBV24-1 | CATSDSEGPLYEQYF
- | TRBV27 | CASSSGAGFEQFF
- | TRBV7-9 | CASSHPLSDSGEQYF
- | TRBV24-1 | CATSDSGQGGTAYGYTF
TRBD1 | TRBV6-1 | CASRSTGGNEKLFF
- | TRBV5-1 | CASALGQNTEAFF
TRBD2 | TRBV2 | CASSDLGTSGSPTDTQYF
TRBD1 | TRBV6-1 | CASSFGTGVVSTEASF
- | TRBV10-3 | CAISETPVGGREKLFF
- | TRBV28 | CASSNGGRDTGELFF
- | TRBV7-2 | CASSSPSSTDTQYF
- | TRBV12-3/TRBV12-4 | CASSPRAGRRKLFF
TRBD1 | TRBV20-1 | CSAGPETGYYEQYF
- | TRBV2 | CASRNRVGGVETQYF
TRBD1 | TRBV16 | CASSRRPDRVFGIHQPQHF
TRBD1 | TRBV6-5 | CASSFPDRQGNYEQYF
- | TRBV19 | CASSIESQGGYTF
TRBD2 | TRBV9 | CASSVEGSGAYNEQFF